Included here is one TCR beta chain sequence, with context. Its antigen is currently unknown. From germline, CDR1 is DFQATT and CDR2 SNEGSKA (reference sequence). The V gene lost 3 bases and the J gene lost 7 bases, with 9 bases spanning the gap. This CDR3 has 11 amino acids. The sample originates from a study of OX40 agonist ivuxolimab in advanced cancers. Whole-study context: The patients received agonistic anti-OX40 (CD134) antibody ivuxolimab. Ivuxolimab, which patients received intravenously every 2 weeks, was dosed at 0.01 to 10 mg/kg. General study results and limits: Certain nonresponders likewise exhibited a low normalized T-cell clonal expansion. There was clonal expansion of CD4+ and CD8+ blood T cells by week 6 at 0.1 to 3.0 mg/kg.

The data were produced by immunoSEQ multiplex PCR, yet TCRdb's version contains in-frame clones alone and is incomplete. This repertoire shows 81,000 or so clones, just over 90% found once; its top ten account for 14%. The sequencing here drew on CD4+ or CD8+ T cells sorted from blood, taken in a trial of the OX40 agonist ivuxolimab. This receptor was taken from an adult with an advanced solid tumor such as melanoma, head and neck, liver or kidney cancer. The chain is built from TRBV20-1 and TRBJ1-1, with D unresolved. Here the CDR3 DNA reads TGCAGTGCTAGGCGCGGGAATGAAGCTTTCTTT. This codes for CSARRGNEAFF.